This TCR beta chain was sequenced during a study of CD8+CD57+ T cells in acquired aplastic anemia. Whole-study findings and limits: Patients and controls were not found to differ significantly in CD8+ Simpson's diversity. About 27 shared CD8+ CDR3s appeared highly expressed within patients' immunodominant clones.

Using genomic DNA as the template, TCR beta VDJ and CDR3 profiling was carried out. TCRdb re-called the reads with MiXCR, one entry per CDR3 protein. Of roughly 160,000 distinct CDR3 sequences in the sample, 60% to 70% were seen once. Points on this clonotype: Its antigen is not identified.

Sequenced input: sorted CD4+, CD8+, or CD8+CD57+ T cells (not recorded which) from PBMCs. The TCR originated in a human donor in good health.

CDR3 coding DNA: TGCAGCGTTGGCGAGGGACAGGGGTCAGATACGCAGTATTTT. Its translation is CSVGEGQGSDTQYF. The gene calls are TRBV29-1 and TRBJ2-3; 10 bases align to TRBD1. The V segment lost 4 bases and the J segment 4 bases; nucleotides outside the gene matches: 5. The CDR3 has 14 amino acids. The germline gives CDR1 SQVTM, CDR2 ANQGSEA.